A selection of T cell receptor beta chains follows, all from one sample in a study of PD-1 blockade in classical Hodgkin lymphoma. Repertoires were generated with immunoSEQ multiplex PCR, while TCRdb's copy carries only in-frame clones and drops some. Among about 4,300 clones, around three quarters were seen once, and the ten largest hold roughly 22%. The sequencing here drew on CD8+ T cells from blood, taken before the fourth cycle of nivolumab. These TCRs come from a human donor with classical Hodgkin lymphoma. CDR3s include the opening cysteine and the closing phenylalanine or tryptophan. Each record gives: V gene, J gene, clone size, D gene, CDR3 DNA, CDR3 protein. The D gene is left open where the match is weak. Clone size is shown for a subset of rows, as once, few, many or a class of expanded clone.

TRBV4-1	TRBJ2-7	NA	NA	TGCGCCAGCAGCTCGGGGGCAGACGAGCAGTACTTC	CASSSGADEQYF
TRBV9	TRBJ1-4	NA	NA	TGTGCCAGCAGCGTAGCTGGCGCGTCGGCTAATGAAAAACTGTTTTTT	CASSVAGASANEKLFF
TRBV6-5	TRBJ1-1	NA	NA	TGTGCCAGCAGTTACGACCCGACACAGAACACTGAAGCTTTCTTT	CASSYDPTQNTEAFF
TRBV5-8	TRBJ2-6	NA	NA	TGTGCCAGCAGTTGTATATCCACACAAAGTCGGGCCAACGTCCTGACTTTC	CASSCISTQSRANVLTF
TRBV6-1	TRBJ2-1	NA	TRBD2	TGTGCCAGCAGGGTCCTAGCGGGGGGCCCTAATGAGCAGTTCTTC	CASRVLAGGPNEQFF
TRBV5-6	TRBJ1-5	NA	NA	TGTGCCAGCAGCTTTAATAGGCAGGGCAATCAGCCCCAGCATTTT	CASSFNRQGNQPQHF
TRBV15	TRBJ1-5	NA	NA	TGTGCCACCAGCTTAACTTCAGATCAGCCCCAGCATTTT	CATSLTSDQPQHF
TRBV7-9	TRBJ2-7	NA	NA	TGTGCCAGCAGCCCCACGGGGTTCGGACACGAGCAGTACTTC	CASSPTGFGHEQYF
TRBV11-1	TRBJ2-7	few	NA	TGTGCCAGCAGCTTAGGGTCCACAGGGTTCGAGCAGTACTTC	CASSLGSTGFEQYF
TRBV5-1	TRBJ1-1	NA	NA	TGCGCCAGCAGCTTGACAAATGAAGCTTTCTTT	CASSLTNEAFF
TRBV5-3	TRBJ1-2	NA	NA	TGTGCCAGCAGCTTGTCTATCTATGGCTACACCTTC	CASSLSIYGYTF
TRBV6-4	TRBJ2-1	NA	TRBD1	TGTGCCAGCAGTGATTGGGACAGGGGTTTTCATGAGCAGTTCTTC	CASSDWDRGFHEQFF
TRBV7-2	TRBJ2-1	NA	NA	TGTGCCAGCAGCTTAGGGTTCCAGGGGAAATACAATGAGCAGTTCTTC	CASSLGFQGKYNEQFF
TRBV6-6	TRBJ1-5	NA	NA	TGTGCCAGCAGTTTGAGACAGGTCTACAATCAGCCCCAGCATTTT	CASSLRQVYNQPQHF
TRBV9	TRBJ1-5	NA	NA	TGTGCCAGCAGCGTAGAAGGGAACAGCAATCAGCCCCAGCATTTT	CASSVEGNSNQPQHF
TRBV19	TRBJ1-2	NA	NA	TGTGCCAGTAACGGGCCTGAGTATGGCTACACCTTC	CASNGPEYGYTF
TRBV7-9	TRBJ2-1	NA	TRBD1	TGTGCCAGCAGCACCCCAACACCCGACAGGGGGTATTCCTACAATGAGCAGTTCTTC	CASSTPTPDRGYSYNEQFF
TRBV6-4	TRBJ2-1	once	TRBD2	TGTGCCAGCAGTGACTCGGCGGGGGCCTACAATGAGCAGTTCTTC	CASSDSAGAYNEQFF
TRBV5-8	TRBJ2-7	NA	NA	TGTGCCAGCAGCTTGCCCCCGGACAACTACGAGCAGTACTTC	CASSLPPDNYEQYF
TRBV13	TRBJ2-7	NA	NA	TGTGCCAGCAGCGCCACAGGGATTTACGAGCAGTACTTC	CASSATGIYEQYF
TRBV5-6	TRBJ1-6	NA	NA	TGTGCCAGCAGCTCTGAGTACTACTATAATTCACCCCTCCACTTT	CASSSEYYYNSPLHF
TRBV30	TRBJ2-2	NA	TRBD1	TGTGCCTGGAAGGACAGGGGGCTCGACACCGGGGAGCTGTTTTTT	CAWKDRGLDTGELFF
TRBV4-3	TRBJ1-1	NA	NA	TGCGCCAGCAGCCAAGAGTTAGGGCTGAACACTGAAGCTTTCTTT	CASSQELGLNTEAFF
TRBV13	TRBJ2-3	NA	NA	TGTGCCAGCAGCTTCGGCACAGATACGCAGTATTTT	CASSFGTDTQYF
TRBV11-2	TRBJ1-4	once	NA	TGTGCCAGCAGCTTAGATGGATGGGGGGGCGCGGCTAATGAAAAACTGTTTTTT	CASSLDGWGGAANEKLFF
TRBV4-1	TRBJ2-7	NA	NA	TGCGCCAGCAGCCAGGCCAGGACCGACTACGAGCAGTACTTC	CASSQARTDYEQYF
TRBV13	TRBJ1-2	NA	TRBD1	TGTGCCAGCAGCCATGGGACAGGGGATGGCTACACCTTC	CASSHGTGDGYTF
TRBV4-3	TRBJ1-4	NA	NA	TGCGCCAGCAGCCAAGACCTGGACTCGGTTGGGAAACTGTTTTTT	CASSQDLDSVGKLFF
TRBV29-1	TRBJ2-3	NA	NA	TGCAGCGTTGACGGTAGCACAGATACGCAGTATTTT	CSVDGSTDTQYF
TRBV10-2	TRBJ2-7	NA	NA	TGCGCCAGCAGTGAGGATTACGAGCAGTACTTC	CASSEDYEQYF
TRBV4-1	TRBJ1-6	few	NA	TGCGCCAGCAGCCGGGTGGGGGGGCAATTATCACCCCTCCACTTT	CASSRVGGQLSPLHF
TRBV7-9	TRBJ2-1	large	TRBD1	TGTGCCAGCACCCGGACAGGGGATAATGAGCAGTTCTTC	CASTRTGDNEQFF
TRBV4-3	TRBJ2-6	NA	NA	TGCGCCAGCAGCCAAGCCCGGGACGGTGAAAGCTCTGGGGCCAACGTCCTGACTTTC	CASSQARDGESSGANVLTF
TRBV5-5	TRBJ2-5	NA	NA	TGTGCCAGCAGCTTGGTCTTCAGGGGAGAGACCCAGTACTTC	CASSLVFRGETQYF
TRBV5-6	TRBJ2-1	NA	NA	TGTGCCAGCAGCTTCGAAGGAGGGACAGCCCTTCGGAATGAGCAGTTCTTC	CASSFEGGTALRNEQFF
TRBV27	TRBJ2-7	NA	NA	TGTGCCAGCAGCCCCGCCCCGGCCAGGTTATACGAGCAGTACTTC	CASSPAPARLYEQYF
TRBV28	TRBJ1-2	NA	NA	TGTGCCAGCAGTTTGTTCGGTTCAGGAGGGGGCTACACCTTC	CASSLFGSGGGYTF
TRBV7-2	TRBJ2-3	NA	NA	TGTGCCAGCAGCGCCGGGGAGGGGGGACCCCCAGATACGCAGTATTTT	CASSAGEGGPPDTQYF
TRBV28	TRBJ2-7	NA	NA	TGTGCCAGCAGTTTGGGGCAGGGGTCTCCCTACGAGCAGTACTTC	CASSLGQGSPYEQYF
TRBV27	TRBJ2-2	NA	NA	TGTGCCAGCAGTTTTTCTCGGACCGGGGAGCTGTTTTTT	CASSFSRTGELFF